These T cell receptor beta chains were read from a single sample in a study of beta chain features in type 1 diabetes. Data came from immunoSEQ multiplex PCR; TCRdb stores just in-frame clones and leaves some out. In the table there are 300,000 to 400,000 clones, about a tenth of which are singletons. The specimen sequenced was central memory CD4+ T cells from blood. The receptors here all came from a man aged 25-45 years with type 1 diabetes. Both conserved end residues are part of each CDR3. Each record gives: clone size, D gene, J gene, V gene, CDR3 DNA, CDR3 protein. The D gene is left open where the match is weak. Clone size is not always given. Where it is, it says once, few, many or a class for expanded clones.

size: -
D: -
J: TRBJ1-2
V: TRBV4-1
DNA: TGCGCCAGCAGCCAAGAGATAGCGGGGCTTGGGGGCTACACCTTC
CDR3: CASSQEIAGLGGYTF

size: -
D: TRBD1
J: TRBJ2-4
V: TRBV4-1
DNA: TGCGCCAGCAGCCAAAACCCGACAGGGGAGCGCAAAAACATTCAGTACTTC
CDR3: CASSQNPTGERKNIQYF

size: -
D: -
J: TRBJ1-2
V: TRBV19
DNA: TGTGCCACCCAACACGAGCTCGGCTACACCTTC
CDR3: CATQHELGYTF

size: few
D: -
J: TRBJ1-1
V: TRBV27
DNA: TGTGCCAGCAGTTCCTCTCGAGACACTGAAGCTTTCTTT
CDR3: CASSSSRDTEAFF

size: -
D: TRBD1
J: TRBJ2-7
V: TRBV6-5
DNA: TGTGCCAGCAGTTCCGGACAGGGTAGCTCCTACGAGCAGTACTTC
CDR3: CASSSGQGSSYEQYF

size: -
D: -
J: TRBJ1-2
V: TRBV7-9
DNA: TGTGCCAGCGGAGACAGCTCTAACTATGGCTACACCTTC
CDR3: CASGDSSNYGYTF

size: -
D: TRBD2
J: TRBJ2-3
V: TRBV7-6
DNA: TGTGCCAGCAGCTTACGTCTAGCGGGGCCAGATACGCAGTATTTT
CDR3: CASSLRLAGPDTQYF

size: few
D: -
J: TRBJ2-3
V: TRBV25-1
DNA: TGTGCCAGCAGCTCTGGGGCTGCGGGGTTAGATACGCAGTATTTT
CDR3: CASSSGAAGLDTQYF

size: few
D: -
J: TRBJ2-5
V: TRBV28
DNA: TGTGCCGGGGGACGGCAAGAGACCCAGTACTTC
CDR3: CAGGRQETQYF

size: few
D: -
J: TRBJ2-5
V: TRBV5-1
DNA: TGCGCCACCGCCGCCGGGATCGGAGAGACCCAGTACTTC
CDR3: CATAAGIGETQYF

size: -
D: TRBD2
J: TRBJ2-3
V: TRBV4-1
DNA: TGCGCCAGCAGCCATCTGACTAGCGGGGGGGCCGGTGTAACAGATACGCAGTATTTT
CDR3: CASSHLTSGGAGVTDTQYF

size: -
D: -
J: TRBJ2-7
V: TRBV7-2
DNA: TGTGCCAGCAGCTTAGAGGGTTTGCACGAGCAGTACTTC
CDR3: CASSLEGLHEQYF

size: -
D: -
J: TRBJ2-1
V: TRBV2
DNA: TGTGCCAGCGCTTTACTCCTTCTCGGCTACAATGAGCAGTTCTTC
CDR3: CASALLLLGYNEQFF

size: -
D: -
J: TRBJ1-1
V: TRBV27
DNA: TGTGCCAGCAGTCCCGGGACGTTCACTGAAGCTTTCTTT
CDR3: CASSPGTFTEAFF

size: -
D: -
J: TRBJ2-7
V: TRBV7-8
DNA: TGTGCCAGCAGCTTAGGTTCGCTAGTTCCAAACTTC
CDR3: CASSLGSLVPNF

size: -
D: -
J: TRBJ2-1
V: TRBV19
DNA: TGTGCCAGTAGTGTAGAGAAATCCTACAATGAGCAGTTCTTC
CDR3: CASSVEKSYNEQFF

size: many
D: TRBD1
J: TRBJ1-1
V: TRBV19
DNA: TGTGCCAGTAGTGGAGGACAGGGGAACACTGAAGCTTTCTTT
CDR3: CASSGGQGNTEAFF